This T cell receptor (beta chain) was found in a study of regulatory T cells in long-lasting Graves disease. Specified time point: newly diagnosed GD, antithyroid drugs for less than 3 months. Extracted PBMC RNA gave rise to the TCR library. Diagnosis followed American Thyroid Association guidelines for Graves' disease. Arm-PCR of CDR3 regions and iRepertoire HTBI primers were the basis on which TCR beta libraries were built. MiXCR, run by TCRdb on the multiplex PCR reads, gives a single entry per CDR3 protein. The repertoire holds about 460,000 distinct CDR3 sequences, with around 15% as singletons. A further study also used this sample, focusing on T cells in Graves' hyperthyroidism and ophthalmopathy. That source adds: Hyperthyroidism had been newly diagnosed in patients aged 18 to 65, and its duration was under 2 months. RT-PCR in the first round (using the HTBI primer set) targeted the TCR CDR3.

Sequencing was performed on peripheral blood mononuclear cells (PBMCs), taken at new diagnosis, from a patient treated with antithyroid drugs. This clonotype was obtained from a woman aged 45-65 years with Graves disease.

The CDR3 DNA reads TGCGCCAGCAGCTTGGGATTTCCCAACTCCTACGAGCAGTACTTC. Its translation is CASSLGFPNSYEQYF. J is TRBJ2-7 and V is TRBV5-1; the D is unclear. CDR1 and CDR2 (germline): SGHRS, YFSETQ. Trimming stripped 0 bases from V and 0 bases from J, with 10 bases between. This CDR3 is 15 amino acids long.